These T cell receptor beta chains were read from a single sample in a study of CDR3 diversity in severe acne. TCRdb fed the PCR reads into MiXCR, producing one record per CDR3 protein. The sample has around 85,000 distinct CDR3 sequences; 45% to 50% are singletons. What was sequenced was blood. These receptors came from a male donor with severe acne vulgaris. Both conserved end residues are part of each CDR3. A D gene is named only where the DNA matches it firmly. Expanded clones get a size class; other rows say once, few or many, or leave the size out.

j_gene | d_gene | v_gene | abundance | CDR3aa | CDR3nt
TRBJ1-1 | TRBD1 | TRBV25-1 | NA | CASGEQTGVLEAFF | TGTGCCAGCGGCGAGCAGACAGGGGTCTTGGAAGCTTTCTTT
TRBJ2-1 | TRBD2 | TRBV20-1 | many | CSARVLAGVIGEQFF | TGCAGTGCTAGAGTACTAGCGGGAGTAATTGGCGAGCAGTTCTTC
TRBJ2-7 | TRBD2 | TRBV9 | many | CASSVGEGLHEQYF | TGTGCCAGCAGCGTAGGGGAGGGTCTGCACGAGCAGTACTTC
TRBJ2-3 | NA | TRBV7-9 | many | CASRRGGITDTQYF | TGTGCCAGCAGACGTGGGGGAATCACAGATACGCAGTATTTT
TRBJ2-7 | TRBD2 | TRBV7-2 | many | CASSLGPGLHYEQYF | TGTGCCAGCAGCTTAGGGCCGGGACTACACTACGAGCAGTACTTC
TRBJ2-7 | TRBD2 | TRBV29-1 | once | CSGGGAGALDEQYF | TGCAGCGGAGGAGGAGCGGGAGCTCTCGACGAGCAGTACTTC
TRBJ2-3 | NA | TRBV2 | few | CASSGLLGDTQYF | TGTGCCAGCAGTGGACTGCTGGGGGATACGCAGTATTTT
TRBJ2-3 | TRBD2 | TRBV14 | NA | CASSQETQLAGVSEGDTQYF | TGTGCCAGCAGCCAAGAAACCCAACTAGCGGGGGTCTCGGAGGGAGATACGCAGTATTTT
TRBJ2-2 | NA | TRBV29-1 | NA | CSVGDLGNTGELFF | TGCAGCGTTGGTGATCTAGGAAATACCGGGGAGCTGTTTTTT
TRBJ2-2 | TRBD2 | TRBV28 | few | CASLDGGASTGELFF | TGTGCCAGCCTAGACGGGGGGGCATCCACCGGGGAGCTGTTTTTT
TRBJ1-1 | NA | TRBV20-1 | NA | CSARVPGARKGPEAFF | TGCAGTGCTAGAGTCCCTGGGGCCAGGAAAGGGCCTGAAGCTTTCTTT
TRBJ2-1 | TRBD2 | TRBV20-1 | once | CSAGWAGGSHEQFF | TGCAGTGCCGGGTGGGCGGGAGGGAGCCATGAGCAGTTCTTC
TRBJ2-7 | TRBD1 | TRBV7-9 | NA | CASSSRDREDEQYF | TGTGCCAGCAGCTCCCGGGACAGGGAGGACGAGCAGTACTTC
TRBJ2-5 | TRBD2 | TRBV15 | NA | CATSGPHAASGRGQETQYF | TGTGCCACCAGCGGGCCCCACGCGGCTAGCGGGAGAGGGCAAGAGACCCAGTACTTC
TRBJ2-1 | NA | TRBV9 | many | CASSVGQTSYNEQFF | TGTGCCAGCAGCGTCGGACAGACCTCCTACAATGAGCAGTTCTTC
TRBJ2-1 | NA | TRBV24-1 | many | CATSDPERAAYNEQFF | TGTGCCACCAGTGACCCGGAGCGGGCGGCCTACAATGAGCAGTTCTTC
TRBJ1-1 | TRBD1 | TRBV29-1 | NA | CSATGPTEAFF | TGCAGCGCGACAGGGCCGACTGAAGCTTTCTTT
TRBJ2-3 | TRBD1 | TRBV5-6 | many | CASSSVGQAADTQYF | TGTGCCAGCAGCTCCGTAGGACAGGCCGCAGATACGCAGTATTTT
TRBJ1-6 | NA | TRBV7-9 | NA | CASSLPVPSSYNSPLHF | TGTGCCAGCAGCTTACCGGTTCCGAGCTCCTATAATTCACCCCTCCACTTT